This T cell receptor beta chain was identified during a study of blood T cells in healthy people across ages. Overall study results and limits: Relative to aged donors, long-lived donors carried more naive CD4+ cells and displayed higher diversity. Changes in expanded clonotypes were possibly confounded, as the CMV status of donors was unknown.

The second PCR ran roughly 6 to 11 cycles with a sample-barcoded 5' primer and J-beta primers. Unique molecular identifiers of 12 random nucleotides labeled each cDNA. TCRdb re-called the 5' RACE reads with MiXCR, one entry per CDR3 protein. This table holds about 640,000 distinct CDR3 sequences, roughly 58% found once. This clonotype was counted only a few times. Its target is unknown. J was trimmed by 12 bases and V by 6 bases; bases with no gene match: 8. CDR1 is SNHLY, CDR2 FYNNEI, per germline. There are 12 residues in the CDR3. The V call is TRBV2, the J call TRBJ2-1, with TRBD2 matching over 7 bases. Sequencing input: blood. This receptor was obtained from a man between 60 and 75 years old in good health. CDR3 residues: CASRWGGLGQFF. As DNA, the CDR3 is TGTGCCAGCAGATGGGGGGGATTAGGGCAGTTCTTC.